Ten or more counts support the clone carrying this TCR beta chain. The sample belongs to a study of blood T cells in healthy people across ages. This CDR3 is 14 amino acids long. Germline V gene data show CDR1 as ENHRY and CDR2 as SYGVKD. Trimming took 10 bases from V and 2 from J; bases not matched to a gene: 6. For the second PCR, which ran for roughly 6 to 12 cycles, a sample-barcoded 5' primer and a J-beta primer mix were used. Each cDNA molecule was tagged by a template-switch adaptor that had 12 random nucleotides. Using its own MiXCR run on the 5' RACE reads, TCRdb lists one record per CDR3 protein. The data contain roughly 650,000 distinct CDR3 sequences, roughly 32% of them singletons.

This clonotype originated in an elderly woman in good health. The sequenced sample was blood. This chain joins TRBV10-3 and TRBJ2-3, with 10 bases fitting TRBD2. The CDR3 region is CATRTSGPTDTQYF. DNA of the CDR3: TGTGCCACCCGGACTAGCGGACCCACAGATACGCAGTATTTT.